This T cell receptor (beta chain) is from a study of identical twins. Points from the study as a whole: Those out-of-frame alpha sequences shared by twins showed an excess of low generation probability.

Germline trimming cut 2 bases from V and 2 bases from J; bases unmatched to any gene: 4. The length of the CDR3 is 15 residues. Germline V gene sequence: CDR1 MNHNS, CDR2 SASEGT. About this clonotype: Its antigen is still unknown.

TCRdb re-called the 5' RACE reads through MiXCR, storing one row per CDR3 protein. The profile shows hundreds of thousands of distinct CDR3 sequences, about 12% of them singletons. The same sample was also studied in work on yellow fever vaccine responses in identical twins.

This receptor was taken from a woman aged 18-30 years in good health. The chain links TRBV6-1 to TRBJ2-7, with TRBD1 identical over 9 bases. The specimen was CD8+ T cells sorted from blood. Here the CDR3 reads CASSERGQGPYEQYF. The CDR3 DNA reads TGTGCCAGCAGTGAAAGAGGACAGGGGCCCTACGAGCAGTACTTC.